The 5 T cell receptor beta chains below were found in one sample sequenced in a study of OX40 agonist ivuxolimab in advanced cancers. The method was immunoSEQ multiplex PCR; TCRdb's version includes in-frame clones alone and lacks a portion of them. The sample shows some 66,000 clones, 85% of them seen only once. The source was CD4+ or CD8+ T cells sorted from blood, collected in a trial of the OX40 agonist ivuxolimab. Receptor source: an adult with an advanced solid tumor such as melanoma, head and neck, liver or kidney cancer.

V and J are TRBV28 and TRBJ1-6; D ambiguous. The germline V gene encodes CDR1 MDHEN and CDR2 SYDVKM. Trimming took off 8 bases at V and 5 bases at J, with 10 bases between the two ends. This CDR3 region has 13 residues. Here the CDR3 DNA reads TGTGCCAGCTATCTCGGGAATAATTCACCCCTCCACTTT. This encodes CASYLGNNSPLHF.

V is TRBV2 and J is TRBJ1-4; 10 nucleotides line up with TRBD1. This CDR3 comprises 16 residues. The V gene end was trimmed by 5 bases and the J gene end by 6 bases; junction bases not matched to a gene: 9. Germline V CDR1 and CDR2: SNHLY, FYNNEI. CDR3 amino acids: CASSNRDRGWDEKLFF. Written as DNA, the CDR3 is TGTGCCAGCAGTAACCGGGACAGGGGATGGGATGAAAAACTGTTTTTT. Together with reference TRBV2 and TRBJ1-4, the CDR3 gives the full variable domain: EPEVTQTPSHQVTQMGQEVILRCVPISNHLYFYWYRQILGQKVEFLVSFYNNEISEKSEIFDDQFSVERPDGSNFTLKIRSTKLEDSAMYFCASSNRDRGWDEKLFFGSGTQLSVL.

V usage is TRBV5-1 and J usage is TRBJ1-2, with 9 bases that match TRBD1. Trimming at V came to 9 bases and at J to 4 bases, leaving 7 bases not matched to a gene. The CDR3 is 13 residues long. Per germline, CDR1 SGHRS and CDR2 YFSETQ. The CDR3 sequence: CATRQGEVYGYTF. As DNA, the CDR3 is TGCGCCACCAGACAGGGGGAGGTCTATGGCTACACCTTC.

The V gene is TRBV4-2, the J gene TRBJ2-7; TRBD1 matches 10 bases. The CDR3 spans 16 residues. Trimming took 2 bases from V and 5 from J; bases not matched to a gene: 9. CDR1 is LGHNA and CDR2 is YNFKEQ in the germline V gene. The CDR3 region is CASSQILDRGGDEQYF. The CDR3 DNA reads TGTGCCAGCAGCCAAATCCTGGACAGGGGGGGTGACGAGCAGTACTTC.

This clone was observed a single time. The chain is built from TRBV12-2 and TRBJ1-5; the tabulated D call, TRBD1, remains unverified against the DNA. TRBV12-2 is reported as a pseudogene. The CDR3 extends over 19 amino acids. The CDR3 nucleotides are TGTGCAAGTCGCTTAGGCTTCCTCCCCCGGACAGGGGAGAATCAGCCCCAGCATTTT. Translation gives CASRLGFLPRTGENQPQHF.